Shown below are 17 T cell receptor beta chains from a single sample sequenced in a study of T cells in Graves' hyperthyroidism and ophthalmopathy. RNA transcripts yielded amplified TCR beta CDR3 regions. Researchers ran a first-round RT-PCR on the TCR CDR3 using the HTBI primer set. MiXCR, applied by TCRdb to the multiplex PCR reads, yields one record per CDR3 protein. The sample contains roughly 180,000 distinct CDR3 sequences, less than 10% of which appear only once. Sequencing was carried out using blood. The source is a woman aged 18-29 years with Graves' hyperthyroidism that later progressed to Graves' ophthalmopathy.

Comments on this clonotype: With a much larger clone just one base away, this may be a read error. This sequence joins TRBV15 and TRBJ2-7, with unresolved D. V was cut by 6 bases and J by 3 bases, with 6 bases left in between. Germline V gene data show CDR1 as LNHNV and CDR2 as YYDKDF (reference sequence). This CDR3 spans 11 amino acids. Here the CDR3 DNA reads TGTGCCACCAGGGGTGGCTACGAGCAGTACTTC. Residues: CATRGGYEQYF.

The table lists this clonotype with many counts. This CDR3 reads CASSEASLRFWEETQYF. CDR3 nucleotide sequence: TGTGCCAGCAGTGAAGCGAGTTTAAGATTTTGGGAAGAGACCCAGTACTTC. The chain carries TRBV6-1 and TRBJ2-5; D call uncertain. CDR1 and CDR2 (germline): MNHNS, SASEGT. Trimming left V 0 bases short and J 3 bases short, with 17 bases between. The CDR3 length is 17 residues.

This clonotype appeared many times. The V call is TRBV2, the J call TRBJ1-2, with D perhaps matching TRBD1 (6 bases). The CDR3 loop spans 16 amino acids. Per the germline V gene, CDR1 is SNHLY and CDR2 is FYNNEI. The V end lost 0 bases, the J end lost 3 bases, and 14 bases lay between the germline ends. The CDR3 DNA reads as TGTGCCAGCAGTGAAGCCATCACAGGGTTAGACTATGGCTACACCTTC. Amino acids: CASSEAITGLDYGYTF.

This clonotype has just a few counts. The chain combines TRBV18 with TRBJ2-2, with D maybe TRBD2 (6 bases). The ends were cut back, 6 bases at V and 1 base at J, with 18 bases in the middle. The V gene's germline CDR1 is KGHSH and CDR2 LQKENI. This CDR3 contains 17 residues. Here the CDR3 reads CASSLPPGVRNTGELFF. DNA for the CDR3: TGTGCCAGCTCGCTGCCCCCGGGGGTCCGGAACACCGGGGAGCTGTTTTTT.

The rearrangement uses TRBV5-4 and TRBJ2-3; 13 nucleotides align to TRBD2. CDR3 length: 16 residues. J was trimmed by 6 bases and V by 4 bases; bases with no gene match: 8. Germline lookup yields CDR1 SGHNT and CDR2 YYREEE (reference sequence). The CDR3 DNA follows: TGTGCCAGCAGCACACTAGCGGGGGGGCGTTCCGATACGCAGTATTTT. It encodes CASSTLAGGRSDTQYF.

A few counts support this clonotype. The V call is TRBV19, the J call TRBJ2-1, with 12 positions matching TRBD1. The germline V gene encodes CDR1 LNHDA and CDR2 SQIVND (reference sequence). With V trimmed by 6 bases and J by 6 bases, 3 bases remained unmatched. This CDR3 is built from 14 residues. The CDR3 region has the DNA TGTGCCAGTAGACCGGGACAGGGGGCCAATGAGCAGTTCTTC. It translates to CASRPGQGANEQFF.

This clonotype was recorded at least ten times. The rearrangement joins TRBV2 to TRBJ1-1; 8 bases line up with TRBD1. The CDR3 has 20 amino acids. Germline assignment: CDR1 SNHLY and CDR2 FYNNEI. Trimming at V came to 7 bases and at J to 1 base, leaving 23 bases not matched to a gene. This CDR3 reads CASNPGRGRIRGDKNTEAFF. The CDR3 DNA reads as TGTGCCAGCAATCCCGGCAGGGGGCGAATTCGGGGCGATAAGAACACTGAAGCTTTCTTT.

This clonotype occurred a few times. The rearrangement links TRBV10-1 to TRBJ2-3, with D possibly matching TRBD2 (6 bases). CDR1 is WNHNN, CDR2 SYGVQD, per germline (reference sequence). The CDR3 is 15 residues long. Trimming left V 8 bases short and J 3 bases short, with 18 bases between. CDR3 amino acids: CASCGGTGKTDTQYF. CDR3 nucleotide sequence: TGCGCCAGCTGTGGTGGGACTGGAAAAACAGATACGCAGTATTTT.

At least ten counts were recorded for this clonotype. V and J are TRBV20-1 and TRBJ2-3; 11 bases fit TRBD2. The trim removed 0 bases at V and 4 bases at J, leaving 9 bases unmatched. The CDR3 is 17 amino acids. The germline gives CDR1 DFQATT, CDR2 SNEGSKA (reference sequence). For the CDR3, the DNA is TGCAGTGCTAGAGACCACCAGACTAGCGGGGTTTCAGATACGCAGTATTTT. Protein product: CSARDHQTSGVSDTQYF.

The table lists this clonotype with many counts. The V gene is TRBV19, the J gene TRBJ2-4; weak D call: TRBD2 (5 bases). V shed 1 base and J shed 6 bases, with 10 bases lying between them. The CDR3 covers 14 residues. Germline V lookup: CDR1 LNHDA, CDR2 SQIVND (reference sequence). In DNA form, the CDR3 reads TGTGCCAGTAGTATAGGAGGGTTGGGAAACATTCAGTACTTC. Encoded protein: CASSIGGLGNIQYF.

The chain uses TRBV28 and TRBJ1-3; possible D gene TRBD1, 5 bases. V shed 3 bases and J shed 0 bases, with 15 bases lying between them. In germline, CDR1 is MDHEN, CDR2 SYDVKM. The CDR3 loop spans 17 amino acids. CDR3 region: CASSFLRDSSSGNTIYF. The CDR3 region has the DNA TGTGCCAGCAGTTTTTTGAGGGACTCCAGCTCTGGAAACACCATATATTTT.

As for this clonotype: A single base separates this from a much larger clone, so it may be a read error. The gene calls are TRBV4-1 and TRBJ1-1, with D tentatively TRBD1 (5 bases). Per germline, CDR1 MGHRA and CDR2 YSYEKL. This CDR3 is 17 amino acids long. Trimming took 1 base from V and 1 from J, leaving 16 bases between them. CDR3 amino acids: CASSQVGRVPRNTEAFF. CDR3 in DNA: TGCGCCAGCAGCCAAGTCGGCAGGGTGCCTAGGAACACTGAAGCTTTCTTT.

This clonotype was counted ten times or more. The rearrangement uses TRBV30 and TRBJ1-1; D is perhaps TRBD1 (6 bases). V gave up 3 bases and J gave up 5 bases, with 10 bases separating them. The CDR3 spans 12 residues. In germline, CDR1 is GTSNPN, CDR2 SVGIG (reference sequence). DNA of the CDR3: TGTGCCTGGAGCAGGGGTGGGACTGAAGCTTTCTTT. Translation gives CAWSRGGTEAFF.

This clonotype was observed many times. This chain joins TRBV20-1 and TRBJ2-7; D not certain. CDR1 is DFQATT and CDR2 is SNEGSKA in the germline V gene (reference sequence). The V end lost 3 bases, the J end lost 0 bases, and 9 bases lay between the germline ends. The CDR3 runs to 13 residues. This CDR3 is CSASGSSSYEQYF. The CDR3, as DNA: TGCAGTGCTAGCGGGTCGAGCTCCTACGAGCAGTACTTC.

This clonotype has a count of ten or more. The genes are TRBV20-1 and TRBJ2-5; TRBD2 matches 8 bases. The CDR3 consists of 14 residues. Trimming removed 3 bases from V and 1 base from J; junction bases left unmatched: 4. Germline loops: CDR1 DFQATT, CDR2 SNEGSKA (reference sequence). The CDR3 protein is CSARRGDTQETQYF. The CDR3 region has the DNA TGCAGTGCTAGGCGGGGGGACACCCAAGAGACCCAGTACTTC.

The table lists this clonotype with many counts. This chain uses TRBV5-1 with TRBJ1-5, with D uncertain. The CDR3 sequence is 13 residues long. V dropped 4 bases and J dropped 2 bases, with 7 bases sitting between them. Germline CDR1 reads SGHRS; CDR2 reads YFSETQ. CDR3 in amino acids: CASSIDGNQPQHF. As DNA, the CDR3 is TGCGCCAGCAGCATAGACGGCAATCAGCCCCAGCATTTT.

This clonotype was counted many times. The V call is TRBV30, the J call TRBJ2-1; D is unclear. V was clipped by 0 bases and J by 5 bases, with 14 bases between them. Germline V gene sequence: CDR1 GTSNPN, CDR2 SVGIG (reference sequence). There are 15 residues in the CDR3. The DNA of the CDR3 is TGTGCCTGGAGTGTAGGTAGCCGAAGGAACAATGAGCAGTTCTTC. It specifies CAWSVGSRRNNEQFF.